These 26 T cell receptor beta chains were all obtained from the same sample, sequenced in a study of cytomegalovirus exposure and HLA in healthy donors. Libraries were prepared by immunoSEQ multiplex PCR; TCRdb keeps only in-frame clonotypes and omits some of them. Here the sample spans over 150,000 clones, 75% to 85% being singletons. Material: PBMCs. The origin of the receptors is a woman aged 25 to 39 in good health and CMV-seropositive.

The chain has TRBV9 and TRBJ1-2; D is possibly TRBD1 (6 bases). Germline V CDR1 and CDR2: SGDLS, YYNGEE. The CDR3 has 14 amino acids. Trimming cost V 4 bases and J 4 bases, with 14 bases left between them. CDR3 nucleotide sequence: TGTGCCAGCAGCCCCCCCGGGGGGCCCTATGGCTACACCTTC. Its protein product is CASSPPGGPYGYTF.

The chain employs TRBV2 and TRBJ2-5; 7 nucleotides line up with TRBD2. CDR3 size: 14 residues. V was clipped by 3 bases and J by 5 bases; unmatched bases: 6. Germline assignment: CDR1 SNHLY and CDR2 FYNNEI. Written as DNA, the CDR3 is TGTGCCAGCAGTGAGGGCGGGAGATTGGAGACCCAGTACTTC. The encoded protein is CASSEGGRLETQYF. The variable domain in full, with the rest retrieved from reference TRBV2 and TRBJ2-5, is EPEVTQTPSHQVTQMGQEVILRCVPISNHLYFYWYRQILGQKVEFLVSFYNNEISEKSEIFDDQFSVERPDGSNFTLKIRSTKLEDSAMYFCASSEGGRLETQYFGPGTRLLVL.

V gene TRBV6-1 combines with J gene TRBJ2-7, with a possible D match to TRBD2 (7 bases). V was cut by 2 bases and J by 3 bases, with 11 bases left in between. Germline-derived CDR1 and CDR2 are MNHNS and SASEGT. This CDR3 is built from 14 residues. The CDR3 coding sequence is TGTGCCAGCAGTGAACGGGGGGCGAGCTACGAGCAGTACTTC. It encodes CASSERGASYEQYF.

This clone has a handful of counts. This CDR3 is CASSPKIPGNPGNTIYF. The CDR3 bases are TGTGCCAGCTCACCAAAGATACCGGGAAATCCTGGAAACACCATATATTTT. The rearrangement links TRBV18 to TRBJ1-3; D call uncertain. The CDR3 sequence is 17 residues long. The V gene lost 2 bases and the J gene lost 2 bases, with 16 bases spanning the gap. Germline CDR1 reads KGHSH; CDR2 reads LQKENI.

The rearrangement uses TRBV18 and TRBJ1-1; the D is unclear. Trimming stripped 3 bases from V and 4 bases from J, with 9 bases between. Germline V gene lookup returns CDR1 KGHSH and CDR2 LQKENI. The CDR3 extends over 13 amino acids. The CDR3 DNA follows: TGTGCCAGCTCACCGATTGCGGCCACTGAAGCTTTCTTT. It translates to CASSPIAATEAFF.

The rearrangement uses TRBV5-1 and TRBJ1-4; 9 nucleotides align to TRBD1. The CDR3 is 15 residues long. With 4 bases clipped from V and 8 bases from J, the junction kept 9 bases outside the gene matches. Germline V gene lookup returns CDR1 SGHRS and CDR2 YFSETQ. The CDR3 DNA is TGCGCCAGCAGCGTAACAGGGGGCGGAGGGGAAAAACTGTTTTTT. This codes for CASSVTGGGGEKLFF.

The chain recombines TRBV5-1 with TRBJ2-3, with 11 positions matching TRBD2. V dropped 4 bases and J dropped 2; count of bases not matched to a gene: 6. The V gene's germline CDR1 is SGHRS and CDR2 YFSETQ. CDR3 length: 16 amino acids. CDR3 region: CASSELTSGNTDTQYF. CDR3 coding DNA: TGCGCCAGCAGCGAACTGACTAGCGGGAACACAGATACGCAGTATTTT.

CDR3 region: CASLGLLNEKLFF. The DNA for the CDR3 is TGTGCCAGCCTGGGACTGCTAAATGAAAAACTGTTTTTT. The chain links TRBV6-1 to TRBJ1-4; the D gene is possibly TRBD1 (5 bases). V lost 8 bases and J 5 bases, leaving 12 bases between the germline ends. CDR3 length: 13 amino acids. CDR1 and CDR2 from the germline V gene are MNHNS and SASEGT.

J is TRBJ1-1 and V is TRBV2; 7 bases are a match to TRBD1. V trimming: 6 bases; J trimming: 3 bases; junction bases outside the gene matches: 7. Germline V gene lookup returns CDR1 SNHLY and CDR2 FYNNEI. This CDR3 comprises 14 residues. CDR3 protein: CASRTRGTDTEAFF. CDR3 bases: TGTGCCAGCAGGACCAGGGGGACTGACACTGAAGCTTTCTTT.

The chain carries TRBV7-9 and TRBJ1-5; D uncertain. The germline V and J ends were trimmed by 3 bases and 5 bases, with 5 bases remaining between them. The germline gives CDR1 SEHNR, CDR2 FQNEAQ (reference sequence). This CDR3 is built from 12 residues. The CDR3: CASSFPDQPQHF. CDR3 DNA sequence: TGTGCCAGCAGCTTCCCCGATCAGCCCCAGCATTTT.

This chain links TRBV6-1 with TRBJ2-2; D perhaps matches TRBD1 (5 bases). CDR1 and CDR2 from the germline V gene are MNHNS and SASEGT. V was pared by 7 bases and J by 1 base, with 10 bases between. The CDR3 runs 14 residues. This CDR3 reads CASIQDRNTGELFF. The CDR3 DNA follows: TGTGCCAGCATCCAAGACAGGAACACCGGGGAGCTGTTTTTT.

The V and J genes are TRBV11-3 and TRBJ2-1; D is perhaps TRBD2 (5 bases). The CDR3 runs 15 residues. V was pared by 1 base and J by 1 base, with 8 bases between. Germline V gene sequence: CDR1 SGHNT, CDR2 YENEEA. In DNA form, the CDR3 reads TGTGCCAGCAGCTTAGGTCCGGGGTCCTACAATGAGCAGTTCTTC. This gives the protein CASSLGPGSYNEQFF.

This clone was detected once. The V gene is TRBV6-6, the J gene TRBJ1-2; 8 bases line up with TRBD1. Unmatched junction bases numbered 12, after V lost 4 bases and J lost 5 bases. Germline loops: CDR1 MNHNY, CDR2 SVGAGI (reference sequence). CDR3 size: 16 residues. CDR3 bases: TGTGCCAGCAGTTCTTTCCAGGGGGCCGGGGTTTATGGCTACACCTTC. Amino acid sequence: CASSSFQGAGVYGYTF.

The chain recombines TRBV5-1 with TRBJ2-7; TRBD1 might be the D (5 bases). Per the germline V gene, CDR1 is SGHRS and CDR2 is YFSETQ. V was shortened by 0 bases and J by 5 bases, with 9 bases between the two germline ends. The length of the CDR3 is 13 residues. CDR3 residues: CASSLAREHEQYF. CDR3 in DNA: TGCGCCAGCAGCTTGGCCAGGGAACACGAGCAGTACTTC.

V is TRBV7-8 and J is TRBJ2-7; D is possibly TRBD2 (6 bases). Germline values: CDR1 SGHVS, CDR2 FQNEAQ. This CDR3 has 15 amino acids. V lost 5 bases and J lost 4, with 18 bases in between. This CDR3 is CASSPPLGLRYEQYF. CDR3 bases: TGTGCCAGCAGCCCGCCACTGGGACTGAGATACGAGCAGTACTTC.

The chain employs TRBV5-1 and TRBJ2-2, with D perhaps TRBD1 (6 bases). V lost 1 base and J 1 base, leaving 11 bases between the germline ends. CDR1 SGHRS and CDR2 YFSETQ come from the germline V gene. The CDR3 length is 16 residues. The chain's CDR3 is CASSLREQGNTGELFF. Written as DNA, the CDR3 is TGCGCCAGCAGCTTGAGAGAACAGGGGAACACCGGGGAGCTGTTTTTT.

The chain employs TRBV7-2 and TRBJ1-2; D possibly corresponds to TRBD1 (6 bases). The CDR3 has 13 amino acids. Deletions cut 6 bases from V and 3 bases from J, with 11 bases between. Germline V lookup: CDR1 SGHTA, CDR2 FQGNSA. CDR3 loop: CASRKGGDYGYTF. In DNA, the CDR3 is TGTGCCAGCAGAAAAGGGGGAGACTATGGCTACACCTTC.

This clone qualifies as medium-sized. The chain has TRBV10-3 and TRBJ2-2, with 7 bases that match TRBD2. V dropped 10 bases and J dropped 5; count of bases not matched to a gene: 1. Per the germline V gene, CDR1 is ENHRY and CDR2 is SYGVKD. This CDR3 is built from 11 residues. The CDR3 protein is CATGGTGELFF. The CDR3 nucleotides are TGTGCCACCGGGGGGACCGGGGAGCTGTTTTTT.

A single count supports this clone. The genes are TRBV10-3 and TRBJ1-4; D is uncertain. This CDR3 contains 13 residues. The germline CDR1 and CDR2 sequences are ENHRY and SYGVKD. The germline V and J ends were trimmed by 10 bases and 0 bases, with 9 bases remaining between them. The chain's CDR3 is CATGSATNEKLFF. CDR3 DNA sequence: TGTGCCACGGGATCTGCAACTAATGAAAAACTGTTTTTT.

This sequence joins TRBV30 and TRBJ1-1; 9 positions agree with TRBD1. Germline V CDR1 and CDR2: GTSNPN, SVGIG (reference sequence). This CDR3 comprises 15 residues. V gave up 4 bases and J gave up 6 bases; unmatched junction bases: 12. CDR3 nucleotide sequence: TGTGCCTGGAATGACCTAGGGACAGGGAGACCTGAAGCTTTCTTT. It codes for CAWNDLGTGRPEAFF.

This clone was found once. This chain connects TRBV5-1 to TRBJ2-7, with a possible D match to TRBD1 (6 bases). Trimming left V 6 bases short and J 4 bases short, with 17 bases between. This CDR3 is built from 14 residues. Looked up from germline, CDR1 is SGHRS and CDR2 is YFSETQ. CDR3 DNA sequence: TGCGCCAGCAACCCCGACAGGCCGAGTTACGAGCAGTACTTC. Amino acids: CASNPDRPSYEQYF.

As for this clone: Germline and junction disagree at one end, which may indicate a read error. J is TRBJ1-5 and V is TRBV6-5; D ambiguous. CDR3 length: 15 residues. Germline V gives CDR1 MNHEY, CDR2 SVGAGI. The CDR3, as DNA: TGTGCCAGCAGATACTCATGGAATACAGATCAGCCCCAGCATTTT. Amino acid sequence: CASRYSWNTDQPQHF.

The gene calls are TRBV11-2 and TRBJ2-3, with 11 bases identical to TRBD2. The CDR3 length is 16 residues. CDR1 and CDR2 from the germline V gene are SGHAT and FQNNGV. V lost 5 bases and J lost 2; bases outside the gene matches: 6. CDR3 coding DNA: TGTGCCAGCAGCACGGGACTAGCGGCCTACACAGATACGCAGTATTTT. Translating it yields CASSTGLAAYTDTQYF.

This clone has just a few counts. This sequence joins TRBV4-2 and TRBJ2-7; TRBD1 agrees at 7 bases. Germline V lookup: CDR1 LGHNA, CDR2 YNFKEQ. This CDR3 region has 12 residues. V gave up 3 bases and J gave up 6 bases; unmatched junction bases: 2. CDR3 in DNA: TGTGCCAGCAGCCACTCAGGGGGCGAGCAGTACTTC. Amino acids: CASSHSGGEQYF.

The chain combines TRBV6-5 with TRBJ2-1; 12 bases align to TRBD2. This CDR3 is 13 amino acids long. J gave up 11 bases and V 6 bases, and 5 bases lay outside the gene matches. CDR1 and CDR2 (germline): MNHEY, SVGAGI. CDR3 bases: TGTGCCAGCAGGCGGACTAGCGGGAATAAGCAGTTCTTC. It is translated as CASRRTSGNKQFF.

The CDR3 region has the DNA TGCGCCAGCAGCCCCGAGGACAGCCGGGGTGGCTACACCTTC. The encoded protein is CASSPEDSRGGYTF. The gene calls are TRBV4-1 and TRBJ1-2; tentatively, D is TRBD1 (6 bases). Trimming stripped 4 bases from V and 7 bases from J, with 16 bases between. There are 14 residues in the CDR3. CDR1 and CDR2 from the germline V gene are MGHRA and YSYEKL.